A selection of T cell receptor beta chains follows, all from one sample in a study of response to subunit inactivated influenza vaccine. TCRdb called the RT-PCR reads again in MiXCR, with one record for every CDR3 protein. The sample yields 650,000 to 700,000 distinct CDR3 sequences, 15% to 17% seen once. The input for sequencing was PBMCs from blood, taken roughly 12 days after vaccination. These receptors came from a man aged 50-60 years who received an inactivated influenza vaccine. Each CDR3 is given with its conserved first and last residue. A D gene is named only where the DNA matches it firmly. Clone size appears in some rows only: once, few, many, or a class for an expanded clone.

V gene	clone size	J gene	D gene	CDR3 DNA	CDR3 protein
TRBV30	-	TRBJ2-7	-	TGTGCCTGGAGTGGCCTCGTCCCCTACGAGCAGTACTTC	CAWSGLVPYEQYF
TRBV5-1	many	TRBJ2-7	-	TGCGCCAGCAGCTTGGTACCGACCGTGTCCTCCAACGAGCAGTACTTC	CASSLVPTVSSNEQYF
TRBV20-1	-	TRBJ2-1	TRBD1	TGCAGTGCTAGAGATCATAACAGGGGGCAATTGGATGAGCAGTTCTTC	CSARDHNRGQLDEQFF
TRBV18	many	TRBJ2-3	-	TGTGCCAGCAGCCCTCCAGGGGGGGATACGCAGTATTTT	CASSPPGGDTQYF
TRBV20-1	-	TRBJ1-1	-	TGCAGTGCTAGGGCCCCTGAAGCTTTCTTT	CSARAPEAFF
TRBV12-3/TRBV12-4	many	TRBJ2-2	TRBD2	TGTGCCAGCAGTTCCTATACTAGCGGGGATCTCACCGGGGAGCTGTTTTTT	CASSSYTSGDLTGELFF
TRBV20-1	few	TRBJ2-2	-	TGCAGTGCTAGAGTAAATCCTCCGGGGGGCGGCGGGGAGCTGTTTTTT	CSARVNPPGGGGELFF
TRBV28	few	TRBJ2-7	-	TGTGCCAGCAGTTTTATGAGTAGCGACGAGCAGTACTTC	CASSFMSSDEQYF
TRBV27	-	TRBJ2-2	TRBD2	TGTGCCAGCAGACAACTAGCGACATTGAACACCGGGGAGCTGTTTTTT	CASRQLATLNTGELFF
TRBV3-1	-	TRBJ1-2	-	TGTGCCAGCAGCCAACGAGGGGGAGGGGACTATGGCTACACCTTC	CASSQRGGGDYGYTF
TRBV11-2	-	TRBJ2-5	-	TGTGCCAGCAGCAGGCGGTCCCAAGAGACCCAGTACTTC	CASSRRSQETQYF
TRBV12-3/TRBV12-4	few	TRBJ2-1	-	TGTGCCAGCAGATCTCCCAGGGTGGGTGAGCAGTTCTTC	CASRSPRVGEQFF
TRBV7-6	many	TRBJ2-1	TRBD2	TGTGCCAGCAGCTCCCTAGCGGAAGGGAAGAATGAGCAGTTCTTC	CASSSLAEGKNEQFF
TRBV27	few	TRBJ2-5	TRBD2	TGTGCCAGCAGTTCCACTAGCGGGACGACGAGGGAGACCCAGTACTTC	CASSSTSGTTRETQYF
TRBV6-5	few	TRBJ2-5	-	TGTGCCAGCAGTTACGGCCAGAACACACAAGAGACCCAGTACTTC	CASSYGQNTQETQYF
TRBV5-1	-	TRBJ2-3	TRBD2	TGCGCCAGCTCCGGGACTAGCAAGGATACGCAGTATTTT	CASSGTSKDTQYF
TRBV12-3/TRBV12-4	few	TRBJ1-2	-	TGTGCCAGCAGTTTTCATGGGGGCTGGAGCTACACCTTC	CASSFHGGWSYTF
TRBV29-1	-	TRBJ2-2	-	TGCAGCGCGACGGGACTCGGGGAGCTGTTTTTT	CSATGLGELFF
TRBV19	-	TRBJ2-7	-	TGTGCCAGTAGTATAAACGTGGCGGACTACGAGCAGTACTTC	CASSINVADYEQYF
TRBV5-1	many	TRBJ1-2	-	TGCGCCAGCAGCCGACTGGAGGGAGGTCGCTATGGCTACACCTTC	CASSRLEGGRYGYTF
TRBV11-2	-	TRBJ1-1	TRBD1	TGTGCCAGCAGCCTCATTGGGGCAACACAGGGGAGGTTTAGTATGGACACTGAAGCTTTCTTT	CASSLIGATQGRFSMDTEAFF
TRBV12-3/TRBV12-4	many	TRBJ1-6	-	TGTGCCAGCAGGGAAACAGGGCGTTCTTCACCCCTCCACTTT	CASRETGRSSPLHF
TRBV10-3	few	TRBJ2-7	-	TGTGCCATCAGTGACGCAAAAGGGACTGCAGAGGGGGACTGGTCCTACGAGCAGTACTTC	CAISDAKGTAEGDWSYEQYF
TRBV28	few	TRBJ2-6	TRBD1	TGTGCCAGCAGTTTTGGACAGGGAACCCCTGGCTCTGGGGCCAACGTCCTGACTTTC	CASSFGQGTPGSGANVLTF
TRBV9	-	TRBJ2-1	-	TGTGCCAGCAATGCAGGGGGGGTTTACAATGAGCAGTTCTTC	CASNAGGVYNEQFF
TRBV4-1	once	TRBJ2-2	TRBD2	TGCGCCAGCAGCTTCGAGGGACTAAACACCGGGGAGCTGTTTTTT	CASSFEGLNTGELFF
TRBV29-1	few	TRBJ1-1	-	TGCAGCGGGAAAACAGTAAACACTGAAGCTTTCTTT	CSGKTVNTEAFF
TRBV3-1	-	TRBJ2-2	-	TGTGCCAGCAGCCACTCCGGAGGGGGTCCCGGGGAGCTGTTTTTT	CASSHSGGGPGELFF
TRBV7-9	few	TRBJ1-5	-	TGTGCCAGCAGCTTTTCAGGATATAGCAATCAGCCCCAGCATTTT	CASSFSGYSNQPQHF
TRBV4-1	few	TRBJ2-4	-	TGCGCCAGCAGCCAAGATCTAGGGTCGGGTTTCTCCAAAAACATTCAGTACTTC	CASSQDLGSGFSKNIQYF
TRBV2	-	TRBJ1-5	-	TGTGCCAGCAGTCTGGACCATAATCAGCCCCAGCATTTT	CASSLDHNQPQHF
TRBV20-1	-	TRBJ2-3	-	TGCAGTGCCCTAGGTAGCCTGAACACAGATACGCAGTATTTT	CSALGSLNTDTQYF
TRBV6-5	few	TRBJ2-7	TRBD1	TGTGCCAGCAGTTACTCACCGGGACAGGGGGCCGGGGAGCAGTACTTC	CASSYSPGQGAGEQYF
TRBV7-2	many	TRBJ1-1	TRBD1	TGTGCCAGCAGCTGGACAGGGGGTGGCACTGAAGCTTTCTTT	CASSWTGGGTEAFF
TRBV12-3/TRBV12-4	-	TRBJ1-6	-	TGTGCCAGCAGTCTCATGACAGGCTCGGGCGCCCACTTT	CASSLMTGSGAHF
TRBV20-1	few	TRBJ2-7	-	TGCAGTGCCGAGGGCAGGGTTCGGTTCTACGAGCAGTACTTC	CSAEGRVRFYEQYF
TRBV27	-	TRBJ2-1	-	TGTGCCAGCAGTTTATCGATCCGGGGGCATGGTATCTATGAGCAGTTCTTC	CASSLSIRGHGIYEQFF
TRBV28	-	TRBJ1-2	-	TGTGCCAGCAGTTTTGTGGAGGGCTACACCTTC	CASSFVEGYTF
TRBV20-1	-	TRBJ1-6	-	TGCAGTGCTAGGGTGGACGGTCCTGTGAATTCACCCCTCCACTTT	CSARVDGPVNSPLHF
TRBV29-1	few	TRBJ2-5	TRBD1	TGCAGCGTTGAACGGGACAGGCTCCAAGAGACCCAGTACTTC	CSVERDRLQETQYF
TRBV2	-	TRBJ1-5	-	TGTGCCAGCAGTGCCGACCCTAGCAATCAGCCCCAGCATTTT	CASSADPSNQPQHF
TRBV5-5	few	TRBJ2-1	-	TGTGCCAGCAGCCCTATTTACAGCAATGAGCAGTTCTTC	CASSPIYSNEQFF
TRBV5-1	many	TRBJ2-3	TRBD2	TGCGCCAGCAGCTTTGGGAGGGCTCTGAGGGCAGATACGCAGTATTTT	CASSFGRALRADTQYF
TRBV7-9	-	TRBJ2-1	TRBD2	TGTGCCAGCAGTCCGACTAGCGGGACCCTCTACAATGAGCAGTTCTTC	CASSPTSGTLYNEQFF
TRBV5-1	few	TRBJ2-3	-	TGCGCCAGCAGCGAGGGGCCCCTATTAGCCGGGACACGGACAGATACGCAGTATTTT	CASSEGPLLAGTRTDTQYF
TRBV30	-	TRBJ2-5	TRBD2	TGTGCCTGGTCGACTAGCGGAAGGGAGACCCAGTACTTC	CAWSTSGRETQYF
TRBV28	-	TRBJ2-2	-	TGTGCCAGCAGTTTATGGGAGCGGAGGAACACCGGGGAGCTGTTTTTT	CASSLWERRNTGELFF
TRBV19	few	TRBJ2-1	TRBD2	TGTGCCAGTAGTATTACTGGGGCGCGGGGGGCCGGCTCCTACAATGAGCAGTTCTTC	CASSITGARGAGSYNEQFF
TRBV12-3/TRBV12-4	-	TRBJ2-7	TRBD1	TGTGCCAGCACTGTGGGACAGGGTGGCTACGAGCAGTACTTC	CASTVGQGGYEQYF
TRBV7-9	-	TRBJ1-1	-	TGTGCCAGCAGCTCAAGACGGACTGAAGCTTTCTTT	CASSSRRTEAFF
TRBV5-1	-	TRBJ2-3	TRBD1	TGCGCCAGCAGCCCGGGACAGATTAACACAGATACGCAGTATTTT	CASSPGQINTDTQYF
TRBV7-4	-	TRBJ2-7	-	TGTGCCAGCAGCCCAGGGGCTAGAAGGGACTCCTACGAGCAGTACTTC	CASSPGARRDSYEQYF
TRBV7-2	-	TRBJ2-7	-	TGTGCCAGCAGCCCCAATAGCCCTTCGACAGGTCGAGCACTGGAGTACTTC	CASSPNSPSTGRALEYF
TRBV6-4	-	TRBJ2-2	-	TGTGCCAGCAGACAGGACAGTATCACCGGGGAGCTGTTTTTT	CASRQDSITGELFF
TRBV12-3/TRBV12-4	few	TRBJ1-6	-	TGTGCCAGCAGTTTAGGAGGAGGCCAAAGGGGGTCACCCCTCCACTTT	CASSLGGGQRGSPLHF
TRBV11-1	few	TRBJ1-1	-	TGTGCCAGCAGCTCCTTTTGGGGGGGCACCACTGAAGCTTTCTTT	CASSSFWGGTTEAFF
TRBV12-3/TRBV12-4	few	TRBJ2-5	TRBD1	TGTGCCAGCAGTCGACAGGGGGCGAGGGCAGAGACCCAGTACTTC	CASSRQGARAETQYF
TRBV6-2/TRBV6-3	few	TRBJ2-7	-	TGTGCCAGCAGCGGTCGAAGGCAGGGGAGGGATGAGCAGTACTTC	CASSGRRQGRDEQYF
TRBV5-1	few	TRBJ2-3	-	TGCGCCAGCACCAGGATAGCGTTGGGCACAGATACGCAGTATTTT	CASTRIALGTDTQYF
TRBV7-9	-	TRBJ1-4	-	TGTGCCAGCAGCCCTCCGGGCGCGACTAATGAAAAACTGTTTTTT	CASSPPGATNEKLFF